This TCR beta chain was captured by sequencing in a study of T cell responses to AZD1222 COVID-19 vaccine. Study-wide points: Clonal diversity may have been underestimated, and the donors were mostly white British, with more females than males. Nearly half of unique spike-specific TCRs reportedly avoided B.1.351 and B.1.1.7 mutated regions.

Libraries were prepared by immunoSEQ multiplex PCR; TCRdb keeps only in-frame clonotypes and omits some of them. The sample lists roughly 99,000 clones; around 90% were seen once. The germline gives CDR1 SEHNR, CDR2 FQNEAQ (reference sequence). The V end lost 4 bases, the J end lost 6 bases, and 10 bases lay between the germline ends. This CDR3 is 13 amino acids long. In this sample, this clone turned up once. What it recognizes is unknown. The material sequenced was peripheral blood, taken on day 0 of AZD1222 vaccination. The chain uses TRBV7-9 and TRBJ2-1; D remains unclear. This TCR derives from an adult in good health. CDR3 protein: CASSSLQFNEQFF. The CDR3 DNA reads TGTGCCAGCAGCTCCCTACAATTCAATGAGCAGTTCTTC.